This TCR beta chain came from a study of cytomegalovirus exposure and HLA in healthy donors (dated by TCRdb to 2016 to 2017). Looking at the study overall: In an earlier analysis of 587 of the donors, about 260 Gb of sequence data and some 120 million unique TCR beta sequences from about 179 million T cells were reported. Approximately 310 gigabases of sequencing data and 78 million or so unique TCR sequences were included in an early release covering 550 to 650 HLA-typed donors. Among the approximately 400 genotyped donors, about 85% belonged to the genetic ancestry cluster associated with self-reported Caucasian donors. The aim of the study was to test whether cataloging public T cell receptors could identify signatures of past pathogen exposure. Using immunosequencing, the study profiled T cell repertoires from about 610 subjects and related those repertoires to cytomegalovirus serostatus. In addition to the first cohort of several hundred subjects, a separate validation cohort of under 150 different subjects was used. To predict cytomegalovirus infection status, the study brought together high-throughput TCR immunosequencing, statistical association of individual TCRs with disease status, and machine learning. A later analysis re-analyzed previously published TCR beta repertoires from several hundred donors and added high-resolution HLA genotyping to study TCR occurrence patterns. In the later analysis, no new phenotypic data were used to find candidate immune exposures; instead, reliance was placed on TCR beta sequences and their occurrence across donors. An earlier analysis of several hundred of the donors applied high-throughput TCR beta sequencing to assess whether each TCR beta V gene segment acted as functional or pseudogenic. Donor age, sex, ethnicity and CMV serostatus were collected together with the repertoire data. In a later genetic analysis, genome-wide SNP genotypes for about three fifths of the roughly 670 donors were used, and that subset was treated as a discovery cohort. All discovery cohort repertoires had been generated using a single sequencing platform. HLA typing included class I and class II loci at four-digit resolution. The number of typed donors differed by locus: about 620-640 for A, B, C, DRB1 and DQB1; some 540 for DQA1; some 590 for DPA1; and roughly 470 for DPB1. Because of strong linkage in the cohort, five DR-DQ haplotypes were treated as single units for association and clustering. On average, about 200,000 unique TCR beta nucleotide sequences were sequenced per donor among 398 genotyped donors of the cohort, with around 19% of those sequences being non-productive. What the study reported, not specific to this receptor: A few of the identified cytomegalovirus-associated TCR beta chains were confirmed in vitro to be specific for cytomegalovirus antigens. When HLA alleles, especially DR and DQ, strongly co-occurred, attributing TCR associations to individual alleles was difficult. Roughly uniform sequencing depth across donors was assumed in presence/absence analyses, although this assumption may not hold. Cytomegalovirus status was reported to be diagnosed by the classifier with high specificity and sensitivity in both the original and validation cohorts. Because HLA typing was missing for some donors at each locus, association tests included only the typed subset. In a later analysis, several top co-occurrence clusters were reported to appear linked to parvovirus B19, influenza, CMV and Epstein-Barr virus. In a later analysis, TCR association rates were found to vary across HLA loci, with the most associated TCRs seen for DRB1 alleles and the fewest for HLA-C alleles. According to a later analysis, most CMV-associated TCR beta chains appeared to be HLA-restricted, and the HLA associations seemed to be driven largely by CMV exposure. In a later genetic analysis, a missense DCLRE1C variant was associated with V-gene and J-gene trimming of TCR beta chains, and the association was replicated in an independent cohort. Because the 87-base-pair reads could not distinguish some IMGT-functional V segments, including TRBV6-2 and TRBV6-3, those segments were excluded. In a later genetic analysis, fewer N-insertions in productive TCRs were reported among donors in an Asian-associated ancestry cluster than the 666-donor mean. In a later analysis, about 17,000 TCR beta sequences were associated with specific HLA alleles at a false discovery rate of 0.05. Most TCR sequences were observed very rarely across donors, whereas some public TCRs were present in many individuals. Correlated functional status among segregating V segments might be attributable to linkage disequilibrium, but an unknown experimental factor could not be ruled out. Because counts were too low, roughly 18 rarely observed V segments, including chromosome 9 orphons, were left out of the earlier analysis of roughly 600 of the donors. A total of 150 to 200 TCR beta chains were listed by the study as associated with cytomegalovirus. An earlier analysis of around 500 of the donors showed that most TCR beta V segments appeared in productive rearrangements either about 87% or about 30% of the time, which broadly matched IMGT annotations. For the cohort, immune exposure information was limited to CMV serostatus. A further reported finding was that TCR beta sequences accurately predicted the HLA-A and HLA-B alleles for most subjects in the first cohort. This cohort had only TCR beta chains sequenced, and the lack of alpha or paired-chain data limited which features could be detected. The sequencing pipeline was judged likely to have produced a cluster of highly shared sequence variants as a technical artifact. In a later analysis, HLA-associated TCR beta chains were found to be more clonally expanded and to have lower generation probabilities than equally common non-associated chains. The authors suggested that the approach could potentially be extended to other disease states and immunological phenotypes.

A remark on this clone: Its antigen has not been determined.

The cohort consisted of hundreds of healthy bone marrow donors. At the time of sampling, all cohort members were nominally healthy, though unrecorded immune exposures were likely present. The donor tested CMV seropositive, placing the donor among the roughly 270 seropositive members of the cohort. Every donor gave a peripheral blood sample, and the peripheral blood mononuclear cells from that sample were used for TCR beta sequencing. Genomic DNA extraction from the blood cell samples was performed with the Qiagen DNeasy Blood Extraction Kit. Here V drops 6 bases and J drops 4 bases, and the junction holds 9 bases not matched to any gene. CDR1 and CDR2 are read off the germline V gene as ENHRY and SYGVKD. The CDR3, from cysteine to phenylalanine, totals 14 residues. The kept DNA is CDR3 alone, 42 bases in frame from the first base. Libraries came from the immunoSEQ multiplex PCR assay. For the multiplex PCR, a mixture combining 60 forward primers for TCR Vbeta segments and 13 reverse primers for TCR Jbeta segments was used. The CDR3 region of rearranged TCR beta genes was amplified from genomic DNA with a multiplex PCR assay. The Illumina HiSeq System was used to sequence the amplified TCR beta libraries as 87-base-pair reads. From the authors' description of their analysis: A later analysis counted about 80 million unique TCR beta chains across the 666 repertoires, and 9.5 million to 11 million of these chains were shared by at least two donors. A nearest-neighbor algorithm error-corrected the raw reads and collapsed the reads into unique sequences, merging closely related sequences to remove PCR and sequencing errors. CDR3 sequences were aligned to IMGT reference sequences to assign V, D and J gene segments. For a sequence to be retained, a match of at least six nucleotides was required to both a V gene segment and a J gene segment. Rearrangements were called productive when the CDR3 lacked stop codons and stayed in frame with V and J; all others were non-productive. Following IMGT convention, CDR3 was defined as the stretch from the second conserved V-encoded cysteine to the conserved J-encoded phenylalanine. The earlier analysis of about 590 of the donors excluded sequences that lacked an unambiguous match to a single V gene segment. In an earlier analysis of 587 of the donors, a V segment was called functional when productive rearrangements were above 56.7%, and segregating when the standard deviation between donors exceeded 5%. A statistical classification framework was built for diagnosing cytomegalovirus status from the catalog of TCR beta chain sequences. A later analysis assigned V and J genes by comparing TCR nucleotide sequences with IMGT/GENE-DB human TR gene sequences. Using the TCRdist pipeline, a later analysis assigned CDR3 sequences along with most-parsimonious VDJ recombination scenarios. In a later analysis, each TCR beta chain was defined by its CDR3 amino acid sequence together with its V-gene family, and reads lacking a unique V-gene family were excluded. To address suspected cross-contamination and a sequencing artifact, a later analysis removed around 600 highly shared, low-generation-probability nucleotide sequences. In a later analysis, a clonal expansion index was calculated for each public chain from normalized within-repertoire ranks of inferred template counts. In a later analysis, generation probabilities were computed with a VDJ recombination model fitted to out-of-frame rearrangements, and the resulting probabilities were checked against IGoR. In a later analysis, TCR-TCR, TCR-HLA and TCR-CMV co-occurrence was scored with hypergeometric tests, and a repertoire-size bias correction was applied to TCR pairs. In a later analysis, false discovery rates were estimated by permuting HLA or CMV assignments 20 times. In a later analysis, co-occurring TCRs were grouped using DBSCAN, and TCRdist sequence similarity was added for clustering within HLA-allele-positive subsets. For co-occurrence clustering, repertoires with fewer than 30,000 or more than 120,000 public chains were excluded, along with about five repertoires with anomalous nucleotide sharing. What TCRdb holds here is the immuneACCESS table cut down to in-frame rearrangements. Part of the clones is not present; checked against another copy, under half of the missing clones reflect an unresolved V gene, and the others are unexplained. That table gives V, J and clone size, and the DNA gave D and trimming. This sample's table lists 50,000 or so clones. Of the sample, around 10% is held by the ten largest clones.

This clonotype originated in a man in his forties or fifties in good health and CMV-seropositive. The material sequenced was PBMCs. The V gene is TRBV10-3 and the J gene is TRBJ2-7; a stretch of 7 junction bases matches TRBD2. The sequenced DNA is TGTGCCATCAGGGTTGGGGGGGGAATGTACGAGCAGTACTTC. It encodes CAIRVGGGMYEQYF.